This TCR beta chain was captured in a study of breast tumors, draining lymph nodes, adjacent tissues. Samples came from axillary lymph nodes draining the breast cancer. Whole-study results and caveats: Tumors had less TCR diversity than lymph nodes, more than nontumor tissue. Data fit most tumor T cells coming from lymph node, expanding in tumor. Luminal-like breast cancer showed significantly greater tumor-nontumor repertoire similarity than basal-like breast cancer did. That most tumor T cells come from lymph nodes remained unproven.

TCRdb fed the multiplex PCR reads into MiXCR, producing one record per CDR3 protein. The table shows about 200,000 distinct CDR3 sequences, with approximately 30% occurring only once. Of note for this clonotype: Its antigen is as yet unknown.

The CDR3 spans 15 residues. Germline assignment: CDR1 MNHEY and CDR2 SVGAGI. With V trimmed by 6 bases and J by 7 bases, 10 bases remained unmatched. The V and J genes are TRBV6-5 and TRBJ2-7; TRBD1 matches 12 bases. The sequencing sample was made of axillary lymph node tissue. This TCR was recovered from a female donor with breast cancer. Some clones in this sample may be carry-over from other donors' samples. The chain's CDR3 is CASSARDRGHGEQYF. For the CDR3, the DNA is TGTGCCAGCAGCGCCCGGGACAGGGGGCACGGGGAGCAGTACTTC.